The T cell receptor beta chain described here comes from a study of early T cells in non-severe SARS-CoV-2 infection. Study-wide context: From unsorted whole blood, bulk RNA was sequenced, and the chains remained unpaired.

The germline gives CDR1 KGHSH, CDR2 LQKENI. This CDR3 has 15 amino acids. J gave up 5 bases and V 7 bases, and 7 bases lay outside the gene matches. Findings of the study overall: In VDJdb matching, anti-spike CD8 responses were favored while private and CD4 specificities went missing.

cDNA molecules, individually, were tagged with unique molecular identifiers. TCRdb recomputed calls from the 5' RACE reads with MiXCR, one row per CDR3 protein. The sample has around 93,000 distinct CDR3 sequences, 9.5% to 15% seen once. This clonotype was detected only a few times. Its antigen remains unknown. The sequence was obtained from an adult who was a healthcare worker with PCR-confirmed SARS-CoV-2 infection or an uninfected control (not recorded which). The material sequenced was whole blood, taken at baseline. The V gene is TRBV18, the J gene TRBJ2-2; 10 bases are shared with TRBD1. The CDR3 here is CASLTTGGATGELFF. For the CDR3, the DNA is TGTGCCAGCTTAACGACAGGGGGCGCGACCGGGGAGCTGTTTTTT.